This T cell receptor (beta chain) was retrieved from a study of Ad26.COV2.S vaccination and SARS-CoV-2 variants. Overall study: Within the COV1001 Ad26.COV2.S trial arm, the donor was enrolled. Once or twice, 56 days apart, Ad26.COV2.S was delivered intramuscularly.

Treatment reported: over 15 received Ad26.COV2.S at low or high dose, single or two shots; 5 received placebo; per-sample allocation not given. Sample collection was performed on day 63 after the first vaccine or placebo injection. Immunization relied on an Ad26 vector, which expressed Wuhan-strain SARS-CoV-2 spike. Findings of the study overall: Vaccine recipients showed a spike-specific TCR breadth that was higher than in placebo recipients.

Libraries were prepared by immunoSEQ multiplex PCR; TCRdb keeps only in-frame clonotypes and omits some of them. Among fewer than 400,000 clones listed, roughly 90% were seen once. Per germline, CDR1 SGHDN and CDR2 FVKESK. CDR3 length: 13 amino acids. Trimming left V 2 bases short and J 0 bases short, with 2 bases between. On this clone: Its cognate antigen is unknown.

The chain recombines TRBV14 with TRBJ2-4; D unresolved. The TCR was taken from a person between 18 and 65 years old who received the Ad26.COV2.S COVID-19 vaccine or a placebo. The specimen was peripheral blood, collected in a trial of Ad26.COV2.S vaccine versus placebo. CDR3 amino acids: CASSQLAKNIQYF. In DNA form, the CDR3 reads TGTGCCAGCAGCCAACTAGCCAAAAACATTCAGTACTTC.